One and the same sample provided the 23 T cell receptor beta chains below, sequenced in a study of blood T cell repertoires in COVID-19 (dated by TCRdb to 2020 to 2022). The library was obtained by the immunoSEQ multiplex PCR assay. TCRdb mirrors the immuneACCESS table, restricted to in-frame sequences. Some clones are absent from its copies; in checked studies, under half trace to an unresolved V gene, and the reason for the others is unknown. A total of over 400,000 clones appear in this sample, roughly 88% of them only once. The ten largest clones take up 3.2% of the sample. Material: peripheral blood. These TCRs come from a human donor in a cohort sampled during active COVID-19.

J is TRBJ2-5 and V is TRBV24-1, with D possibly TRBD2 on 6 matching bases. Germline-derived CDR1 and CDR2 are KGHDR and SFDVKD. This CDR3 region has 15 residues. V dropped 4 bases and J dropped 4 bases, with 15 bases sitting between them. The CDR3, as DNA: TGTGCCACCAGTGACGGTATGGGGGGAGGAGAGACCCAGTACTTC. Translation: CATSDGMGGGETQYF.

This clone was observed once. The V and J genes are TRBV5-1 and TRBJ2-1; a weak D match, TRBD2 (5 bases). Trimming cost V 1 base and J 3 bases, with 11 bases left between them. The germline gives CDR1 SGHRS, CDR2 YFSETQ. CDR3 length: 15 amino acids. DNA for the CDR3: TGCGCCAGCAGCTTGCCTGCCGGGGACTACAATGAGCAGTTCTTC. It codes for CASSLPAGDYNEQFF.

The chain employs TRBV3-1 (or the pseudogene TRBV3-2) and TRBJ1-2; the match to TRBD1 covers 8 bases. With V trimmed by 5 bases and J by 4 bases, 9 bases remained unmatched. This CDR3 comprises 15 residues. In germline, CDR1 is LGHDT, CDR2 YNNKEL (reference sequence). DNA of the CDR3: TGTGCCAGCAGCTTGGGACAGGTCAGCGTCTATGGCTACACCTTC. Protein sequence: CASSLGQVSVYGYTF.

The CDR3 region has the DNA TGTGCCATATCCGGGACTAGAGACAATGAGCAGTTCTTC. The encoded protein is CAISGTRDNEQFF. V is TRBV10-3 and J is TRBJ2-1; 8 bases are a match to TRBD2. The V segment lost 9 bases and the J segment 5 bases; nucleotides outside the gene matches: 6. There are 13 residues in the CDR3. CDR1 is ENHRY and CDR2 is SYGVKD in the germline V gene.

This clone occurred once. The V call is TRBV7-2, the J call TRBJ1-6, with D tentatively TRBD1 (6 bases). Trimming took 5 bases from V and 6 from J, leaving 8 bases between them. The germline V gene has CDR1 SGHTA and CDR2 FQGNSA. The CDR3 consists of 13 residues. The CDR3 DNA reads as TGTGCCAGCAGCCGACAGGCTAATTCACCCCTCCACTTT. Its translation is CASSRQANSPLHF.

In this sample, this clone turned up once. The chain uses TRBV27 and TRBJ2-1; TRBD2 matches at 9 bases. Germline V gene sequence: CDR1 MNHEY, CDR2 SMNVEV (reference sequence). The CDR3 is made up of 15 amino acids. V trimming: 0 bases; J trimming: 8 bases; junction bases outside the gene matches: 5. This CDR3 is CASSLSSGRAYEQFF. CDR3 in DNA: TGTGCCAGCAGTTTATCTAGCGGGAGAGCCTATGAGCAGTTCTTC.

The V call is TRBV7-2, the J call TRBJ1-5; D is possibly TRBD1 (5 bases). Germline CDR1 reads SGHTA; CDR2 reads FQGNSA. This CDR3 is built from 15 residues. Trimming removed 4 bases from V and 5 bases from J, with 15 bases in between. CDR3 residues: CASSSQVGLDQPQHF. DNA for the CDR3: TGTGCCAGCAGCTCCCAAGTGGGGCTTGATCAGCCCCAGCATTTT.

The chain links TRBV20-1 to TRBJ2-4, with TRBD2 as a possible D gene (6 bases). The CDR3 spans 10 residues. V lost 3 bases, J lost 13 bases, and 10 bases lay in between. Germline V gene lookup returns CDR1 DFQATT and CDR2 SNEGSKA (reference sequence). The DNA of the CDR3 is TGCAGTGCTAGTTTCGGAGGGCAGTACTTC. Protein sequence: CSASFGGQYF.

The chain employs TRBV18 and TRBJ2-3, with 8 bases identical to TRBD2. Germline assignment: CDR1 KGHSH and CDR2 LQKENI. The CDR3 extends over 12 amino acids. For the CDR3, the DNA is TGTGCGAGCGGGAGTGACACAGATACGCAGTATTTT. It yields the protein CASGSDTDTQYF.

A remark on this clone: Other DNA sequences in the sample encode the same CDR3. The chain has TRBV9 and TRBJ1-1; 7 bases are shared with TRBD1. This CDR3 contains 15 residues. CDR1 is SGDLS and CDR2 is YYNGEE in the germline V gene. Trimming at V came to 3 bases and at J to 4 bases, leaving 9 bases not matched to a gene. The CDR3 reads CASSATGAGGTEAFF. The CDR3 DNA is TGTGCCAGCAGCGCCACAGGGGCGGGTGGCACTGAAGCTTTCTTT.

In DNA, the CDR3 is TGTGCCAGCAGTACGACCTCACTGGGGAGCTACGAGCAGTACTTC. It codes for CASSTTSLGSYEQYF. The V gene is TRBV28, the J gene TRBJ2-7; D perhaps matches TRBD2 (5 bases). The CDR3 is 15 residues long. CDR1 is MDHEN and CDR2 is SYDVKM in the germline V gene. The V end lost 5 bases, the J end lost 3 bases, and 17 bases lay between the germline ends.

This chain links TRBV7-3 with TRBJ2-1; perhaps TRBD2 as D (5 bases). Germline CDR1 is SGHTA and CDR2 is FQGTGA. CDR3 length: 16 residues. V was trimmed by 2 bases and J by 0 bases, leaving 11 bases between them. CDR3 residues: CASSLRLQGSYNEQFF. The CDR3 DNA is TGTGCCAGCAGCTTACGACTACAAGGCTCCTACAATGAGCAGTTCTTC. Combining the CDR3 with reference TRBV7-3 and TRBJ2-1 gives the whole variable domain GAGVSQTPSNKVTEKGKYVELRCDPISGHTALYWYRQSLGQGPEFLIYFQGTGAADDSGLPNDRFFAVRPEGSVSTLKIQRTERGDSAVYLCASSLRLQGSYNEQFFGPGTRLTVL.

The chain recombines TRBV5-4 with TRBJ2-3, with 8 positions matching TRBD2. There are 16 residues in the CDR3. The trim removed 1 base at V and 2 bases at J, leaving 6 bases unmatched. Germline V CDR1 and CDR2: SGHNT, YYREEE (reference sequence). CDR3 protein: CASSLSSGSATDTQYF. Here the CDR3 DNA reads TGTGCCAGCAGCTTGTCGAGCGGGAGTGCCACAGATACGCAGTATTTT.

In DNA, the CDR3 is TGTGCCAGCAGTGAAGCCTCGGTCTCCTCCCGGTTCTTC. Its protein product is CASSEASVSSRFF. The gene calls are TRBV6-1 and TRBJ2-1, with D hard to call. Trimming removed 0 bases from V and 15 bases from J, with 15 bases in between. The germline V gene encodes CDR1 MNHNS and CDR2 SASEGT. CDR3 length equals 13 residues.

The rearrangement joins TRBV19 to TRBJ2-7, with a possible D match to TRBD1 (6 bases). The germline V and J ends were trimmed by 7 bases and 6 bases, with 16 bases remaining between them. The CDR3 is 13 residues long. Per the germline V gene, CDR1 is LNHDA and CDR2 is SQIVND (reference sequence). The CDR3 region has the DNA TGTGCCAGTACTCTCAGGGGAAGCCTCGAGCAGTACTTC. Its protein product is CASTLRGSLEQYF.

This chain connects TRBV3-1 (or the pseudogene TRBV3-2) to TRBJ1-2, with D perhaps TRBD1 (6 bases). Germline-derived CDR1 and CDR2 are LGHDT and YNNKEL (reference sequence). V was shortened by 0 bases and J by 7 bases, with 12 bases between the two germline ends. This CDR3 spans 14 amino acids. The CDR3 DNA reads TGTGCCAGCAGCCAAGAAGTCCTAGGGGGTGGCTACACCTTC. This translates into CASSQEVLGGGYTF.

CDR3 sequence: CASSFVDEKLFF. DNA of the CDR3: TGTGCCAGCAGCTTTGTCGATGAAAAACTGTTTTTT. The rearrangement links TRBV7-9 to TRBJ1-4; D not certain. Trimming removed 3 bases from V and 6 bases from J, with 5 bases in between. CDR1 SEHNR and CDR2 FQNEAQ come from the germline V gene (reference sequence). The CDR3 extends over 12 amino acids.

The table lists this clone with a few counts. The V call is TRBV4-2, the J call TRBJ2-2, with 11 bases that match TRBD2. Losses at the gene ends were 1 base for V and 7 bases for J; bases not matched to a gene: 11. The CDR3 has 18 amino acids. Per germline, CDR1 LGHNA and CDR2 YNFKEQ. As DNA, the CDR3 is TGTGCCAGCAGCCAAGTAGAACTAGCGGGAGTTTTGCACGGGGAGCTGTTTTTT. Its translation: CASSQVELAGVLHGELFF.

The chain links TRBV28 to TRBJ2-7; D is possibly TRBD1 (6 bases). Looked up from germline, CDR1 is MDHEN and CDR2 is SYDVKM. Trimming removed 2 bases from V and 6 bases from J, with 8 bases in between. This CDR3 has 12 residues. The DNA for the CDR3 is TGTGCCAGCAGTTTAGAAGGGGGCGAGCAGTACTTC. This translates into CASSLEGGEQYF. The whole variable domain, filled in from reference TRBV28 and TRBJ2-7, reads DVKVTQSSRYLVKRTGEKVFLECVQDMDHENMFWYRQDPGLGLRLIYFSYDVKMKEKGDIPEGYSVSREKKERFSLILESASTNQTSMYLCASSLEGGEQYFGPGTRLTVT.

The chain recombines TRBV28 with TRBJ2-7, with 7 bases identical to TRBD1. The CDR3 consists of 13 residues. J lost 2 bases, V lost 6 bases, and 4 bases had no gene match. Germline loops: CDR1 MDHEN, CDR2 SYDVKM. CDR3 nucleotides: TGTGCCAGCAGGGGACAGCCAACCTACGAGCAGTACTTC. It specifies CASRGQPTYEQYF.

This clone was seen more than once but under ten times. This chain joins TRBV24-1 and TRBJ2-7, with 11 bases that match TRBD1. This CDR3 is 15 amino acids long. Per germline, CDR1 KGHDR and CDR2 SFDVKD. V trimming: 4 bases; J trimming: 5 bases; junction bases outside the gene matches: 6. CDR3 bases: TGTGCCACCAGTGACTCTAGGACAGGGGGCCACGAGCAGTACTTC. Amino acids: CATSDSRTGGHEQYF.

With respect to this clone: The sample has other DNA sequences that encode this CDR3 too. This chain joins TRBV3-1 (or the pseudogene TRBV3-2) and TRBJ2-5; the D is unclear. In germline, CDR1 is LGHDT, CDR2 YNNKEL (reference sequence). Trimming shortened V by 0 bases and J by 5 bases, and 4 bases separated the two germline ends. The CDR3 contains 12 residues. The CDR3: CASSQDRETQYF. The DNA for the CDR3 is TGTGCCAGCAGCCAAGATCGGGAGACCCAGTACTTC.

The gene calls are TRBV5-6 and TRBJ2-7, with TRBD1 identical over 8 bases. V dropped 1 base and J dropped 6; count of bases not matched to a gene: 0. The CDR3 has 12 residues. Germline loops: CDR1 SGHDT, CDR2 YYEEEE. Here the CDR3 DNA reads TGTGCCAGCAGCTTGACAGGGGGCGAGCAGTACTTC. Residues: CASSLTGGEQYF.